The entry that follows covers one TCR beta chain sequence. This sample is drawn from a study of blood T cell repertoires in COVID-19. Study-level information: Specimens from acute and convalescent COVID-19 originated in the United States, Italy and Spain. Sample material is recorded as cDNA or gDNA derived from T cells, B-cell-depleted T cells, or PBMCs.

Authors' processing steps: Quantification of nucleated cells was approximated via reference gene primer amplification. Produced via immunoSEQ multiplex PCR; TCRdb's table is partial and in-frame only. The DNA gave D and trimming, while V, J and clone size come from that table. The sample consists of approximately 29,000 clones, roughly 91% of them appearing once. The sample comprised peripheral blood. This clonotype was obtained from a man between 65 and 80 years old with active COVID-19.

CDR3 region: CASSPLAGSYNEQFF. DNA for the CDR3: TGTGCCAGCAGCCCTCTAGCGGGGTCCTACAATGAGCAGTTCTTC. This chain uses TRBV7-8 with TRBJ2-1, with 9 bases identical to TRBD2. The CDR3 is 15 amino acids. The ends lost 5 bases at V and 1 base at J; junction bases unmatched: 3. The germline V gene has CDR1 SGHVS and CDR2 FQNEAQ.